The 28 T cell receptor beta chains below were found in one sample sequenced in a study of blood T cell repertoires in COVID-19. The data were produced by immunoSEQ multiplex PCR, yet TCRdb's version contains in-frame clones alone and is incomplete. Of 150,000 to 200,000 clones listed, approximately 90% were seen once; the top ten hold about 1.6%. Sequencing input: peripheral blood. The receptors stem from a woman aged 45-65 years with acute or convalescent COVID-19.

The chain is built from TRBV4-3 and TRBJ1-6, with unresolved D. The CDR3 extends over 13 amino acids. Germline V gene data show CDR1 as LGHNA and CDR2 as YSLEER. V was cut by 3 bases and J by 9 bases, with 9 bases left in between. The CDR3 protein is CASSQEVGSPLHF. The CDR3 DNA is TGCGCCAGCAGCCAGGAGGTTGGTTCACCCCTCCACTTT.

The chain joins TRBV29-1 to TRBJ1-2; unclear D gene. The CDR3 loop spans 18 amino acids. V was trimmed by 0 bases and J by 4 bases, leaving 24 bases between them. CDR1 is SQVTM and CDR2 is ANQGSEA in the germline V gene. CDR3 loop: CSVEDRGQEGNRGYGYTF. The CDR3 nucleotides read TGCAGCGTTGAAGATCGCGGGCAGGAGGGTAATCGGGGCTATGGCTACACCTTC.

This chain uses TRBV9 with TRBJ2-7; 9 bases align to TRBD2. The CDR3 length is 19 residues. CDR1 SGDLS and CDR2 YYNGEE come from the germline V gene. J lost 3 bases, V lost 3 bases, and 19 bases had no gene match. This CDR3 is CASSGPIGTPPSGNYEQYF. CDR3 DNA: TGTGCCAGCAGCGGTCCCATTGGCACCCCGCCTAGCGGGAACTACGAGCAGTACTTC.

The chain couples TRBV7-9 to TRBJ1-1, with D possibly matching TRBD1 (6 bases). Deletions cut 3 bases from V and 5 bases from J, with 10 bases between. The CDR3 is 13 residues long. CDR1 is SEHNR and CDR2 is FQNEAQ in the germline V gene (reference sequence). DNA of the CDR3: TGTGCCAGCAGCTTTTCAGGGGAAACTGAAGCTTTCTTT. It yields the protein CASSFSGETEAFF.

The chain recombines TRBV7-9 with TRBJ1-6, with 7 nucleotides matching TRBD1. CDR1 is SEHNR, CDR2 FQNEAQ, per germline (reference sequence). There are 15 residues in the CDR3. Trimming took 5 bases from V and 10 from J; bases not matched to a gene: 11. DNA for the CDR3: TGTGCCAGCAGCCGAGGGGAAGGGGGCGACTCACCCCTCCACTTT. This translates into CASSRGEGGDSPLHF.

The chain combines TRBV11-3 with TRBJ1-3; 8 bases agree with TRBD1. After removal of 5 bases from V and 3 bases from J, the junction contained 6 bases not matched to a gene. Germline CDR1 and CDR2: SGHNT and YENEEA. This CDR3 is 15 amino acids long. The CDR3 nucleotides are TGTGCCAGCAGCCCAGGGACAGGAATTGGAAACACCATATATTTT. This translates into CASSPGTGIGNTIYF.

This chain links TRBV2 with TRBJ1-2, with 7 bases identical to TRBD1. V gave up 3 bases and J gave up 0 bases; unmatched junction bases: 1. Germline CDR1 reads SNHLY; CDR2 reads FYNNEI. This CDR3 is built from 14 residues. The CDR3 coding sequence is TGTGCCAGCAGTGAGACAGGGACTAACTATGGCTACACCTTC. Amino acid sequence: CASSETGTNYGYTF.

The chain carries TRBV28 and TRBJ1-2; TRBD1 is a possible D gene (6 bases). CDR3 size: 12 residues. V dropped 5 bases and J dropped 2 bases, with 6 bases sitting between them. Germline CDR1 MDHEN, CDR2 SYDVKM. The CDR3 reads CASSGQNYGYTF. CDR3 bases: TGTGCCAGCAGTGGACAGAACTATGGCTACACCTTC.

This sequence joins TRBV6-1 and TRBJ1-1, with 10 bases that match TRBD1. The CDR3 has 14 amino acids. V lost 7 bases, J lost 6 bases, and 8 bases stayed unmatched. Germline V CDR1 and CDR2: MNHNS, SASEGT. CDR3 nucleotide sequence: TGTGCCAGCAAGGGACAGGGGTTGGGCTCTGAAGCTTTCTTT. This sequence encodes CASKGQGLGSEAFF.

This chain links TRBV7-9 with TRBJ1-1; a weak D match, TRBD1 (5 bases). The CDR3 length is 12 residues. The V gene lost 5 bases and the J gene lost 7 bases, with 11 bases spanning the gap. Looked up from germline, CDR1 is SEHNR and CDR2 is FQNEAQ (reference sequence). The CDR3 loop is CASSQADSEAFF. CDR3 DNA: TGTGCCAGCAGCCAGGCCGACAGTGAAGCTTTCTTT.

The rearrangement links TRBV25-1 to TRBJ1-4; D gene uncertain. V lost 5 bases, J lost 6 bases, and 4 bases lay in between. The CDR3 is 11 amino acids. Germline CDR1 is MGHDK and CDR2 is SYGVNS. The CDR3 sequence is CASSRDEKLFF. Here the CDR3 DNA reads TGTGCCAGCAGTCGTGATGAAAAACTGTTTTTT.

The CDR3 DNA is TGCAGCGTTTCCTCTACGCCGATCAATGAGCAGTTCTTC. As protein: CSVSSTPINEQFF. The chain links TRBV29-1 to TRBJ2-1; D not certain. From germline, CDR1 is SQVTM and CDR2 ANQGSEA. V was cut by 5 bases and J by 6 bases, with 14 bases left in between. This CDR3 spans 13 amino acids.

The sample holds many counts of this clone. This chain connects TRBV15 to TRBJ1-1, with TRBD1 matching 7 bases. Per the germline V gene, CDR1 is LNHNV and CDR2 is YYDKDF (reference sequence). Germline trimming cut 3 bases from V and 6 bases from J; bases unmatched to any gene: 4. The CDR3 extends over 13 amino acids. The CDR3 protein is CATSRMTGSEAFF. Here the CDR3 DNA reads TGTGCCACCAGCAGGATGACAGGGTCTGAAGCTTTCTTT.

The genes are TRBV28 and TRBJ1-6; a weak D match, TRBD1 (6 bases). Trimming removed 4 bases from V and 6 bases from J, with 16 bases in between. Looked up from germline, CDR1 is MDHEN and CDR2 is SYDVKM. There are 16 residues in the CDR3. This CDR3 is CASSSLTGTSNSPLHF. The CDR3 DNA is TGTGCCAGCAGTTCCCTGACGGGGACAAGTAATTCACCCCTCCACTTT.

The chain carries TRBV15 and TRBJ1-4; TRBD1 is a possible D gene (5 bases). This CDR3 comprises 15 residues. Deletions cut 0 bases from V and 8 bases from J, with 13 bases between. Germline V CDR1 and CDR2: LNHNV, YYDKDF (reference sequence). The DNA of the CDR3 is TGTGCCACCAGCAGAGATGGGGCCGGGGGGGAAAAACTGTTTTTT. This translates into CATSRDGAGGEKLFF.

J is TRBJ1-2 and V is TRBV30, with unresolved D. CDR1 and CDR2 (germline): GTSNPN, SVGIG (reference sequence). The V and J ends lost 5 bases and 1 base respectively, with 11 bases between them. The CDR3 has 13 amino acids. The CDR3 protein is CAWRAPGNYGYTF. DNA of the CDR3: TGTGCCTGGCGCGCCCCGGGTAACTATGGCTACACCTTC. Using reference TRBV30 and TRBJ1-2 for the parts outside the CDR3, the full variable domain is SQTIHQWPATLVQPVGSPLSLECTVEGTSNPNLYWYRQAAGRGLQLLFYSVGIGQISSEVPQNLSASRPQDRQFILSSKKLLLSDSGFYLCAWRAPGNYGYTFGSGTRLTVV.

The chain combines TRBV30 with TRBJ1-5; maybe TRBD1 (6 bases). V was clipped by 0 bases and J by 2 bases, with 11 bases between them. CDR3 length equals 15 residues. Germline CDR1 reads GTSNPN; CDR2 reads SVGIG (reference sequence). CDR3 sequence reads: CAWSVQGTRNQPQHF. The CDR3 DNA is TGTGCCTGGAGTGTACAGGGAACCCGCAATCAGCCCCAGCATTTT.

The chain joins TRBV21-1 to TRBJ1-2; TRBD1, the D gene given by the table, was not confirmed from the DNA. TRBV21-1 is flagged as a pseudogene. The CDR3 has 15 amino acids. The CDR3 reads CASSKKGDRGDGYTF. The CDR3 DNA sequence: TGTGCCAGCAGCAAAAAGGGTGACAGGGGAGATGGCTACACCTTC.

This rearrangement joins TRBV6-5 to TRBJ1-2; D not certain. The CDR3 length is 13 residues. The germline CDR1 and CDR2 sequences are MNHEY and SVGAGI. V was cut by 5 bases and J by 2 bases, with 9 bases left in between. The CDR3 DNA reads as TGTGCCAGCAGTACCTCAGGAAACTATGGCTACACCTTC. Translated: CASSTSGNYGYTF.

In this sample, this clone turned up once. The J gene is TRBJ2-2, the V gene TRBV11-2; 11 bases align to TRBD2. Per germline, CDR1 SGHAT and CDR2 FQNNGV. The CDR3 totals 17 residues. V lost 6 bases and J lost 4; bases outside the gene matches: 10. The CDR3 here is CASSRFSGGALTGELFF. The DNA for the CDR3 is TGTGCCAGCAGTCGTTTTAGCGGGGGGGCCCTCACCGGGGAGCTGTTTTTT.

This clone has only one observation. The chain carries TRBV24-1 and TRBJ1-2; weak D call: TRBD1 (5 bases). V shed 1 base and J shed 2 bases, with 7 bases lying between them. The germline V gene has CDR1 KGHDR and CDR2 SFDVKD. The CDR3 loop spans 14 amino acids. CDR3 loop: CATSDFDSNYGYTF. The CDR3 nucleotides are TGTGCCACCAGTGATTTCGACAGCAACTATGGCTACACCTTC.

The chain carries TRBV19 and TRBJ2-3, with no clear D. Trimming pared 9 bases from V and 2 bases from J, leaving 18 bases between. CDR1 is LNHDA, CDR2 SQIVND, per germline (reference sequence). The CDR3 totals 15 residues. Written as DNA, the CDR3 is TGTGCCAGCCAGATTTATGGCCGATCCACAGATACGCAGTATTTT. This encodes CASQIYGRSTDTQYF.

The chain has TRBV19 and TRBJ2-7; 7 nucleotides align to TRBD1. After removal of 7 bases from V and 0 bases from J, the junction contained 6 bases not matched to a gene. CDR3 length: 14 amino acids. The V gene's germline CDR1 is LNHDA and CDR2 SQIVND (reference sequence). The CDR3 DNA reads TGTGCCAGTAACCCGACAGGGAGCTCCTACGAGCAGTACTTC. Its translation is CASNPTGSSYEQYF. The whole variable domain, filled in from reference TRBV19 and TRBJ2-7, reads DGGITQSPKYLFRKEGQNVTLSCEQNLNHDAMYWYRQDPGQGLRLIYYSQIVNDFQKGDIAEGYSVSREKKESFPLTVTSAQKNPTAFYLCASNPTGSSYEQYFGPGTRLTVT.

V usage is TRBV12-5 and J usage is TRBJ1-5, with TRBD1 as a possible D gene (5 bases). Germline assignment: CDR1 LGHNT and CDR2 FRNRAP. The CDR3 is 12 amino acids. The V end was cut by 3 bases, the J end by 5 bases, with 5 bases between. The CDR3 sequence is CASGLGDQPQHF. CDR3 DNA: TGTGCTAGTGGTTTAGGGGATCAGCCCCAGCATTTT.

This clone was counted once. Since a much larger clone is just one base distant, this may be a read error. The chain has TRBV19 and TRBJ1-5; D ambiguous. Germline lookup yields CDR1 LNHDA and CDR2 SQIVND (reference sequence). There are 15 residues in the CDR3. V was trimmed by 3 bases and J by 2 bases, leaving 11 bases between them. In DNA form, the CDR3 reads TGTGCCAGTAGTATTGTCCAGGTTTGCAATCAGCCCCAGCATTTT. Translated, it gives CASSIVQVCNQPQHF.

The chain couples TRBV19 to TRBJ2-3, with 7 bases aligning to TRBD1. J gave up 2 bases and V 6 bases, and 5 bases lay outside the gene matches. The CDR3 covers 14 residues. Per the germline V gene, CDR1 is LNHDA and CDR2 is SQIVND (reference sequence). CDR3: CASRGTVSTDTQYF. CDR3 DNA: TGTGCCAGTAGGGGGACAGTCTCCACAGATACGCAGTATTTT.

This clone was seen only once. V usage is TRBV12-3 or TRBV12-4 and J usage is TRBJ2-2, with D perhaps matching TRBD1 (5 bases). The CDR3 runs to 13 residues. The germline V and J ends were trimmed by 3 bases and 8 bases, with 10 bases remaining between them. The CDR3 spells CASSLSGYGELFF. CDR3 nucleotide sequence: TGTGCCAGCAGTTTGTCAGGGTATGGGGAGCTGTTTTTT.

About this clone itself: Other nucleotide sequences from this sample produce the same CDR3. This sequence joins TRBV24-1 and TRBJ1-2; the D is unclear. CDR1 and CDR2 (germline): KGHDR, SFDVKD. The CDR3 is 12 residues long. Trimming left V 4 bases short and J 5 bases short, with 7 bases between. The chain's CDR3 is CATSDSGYGYTF. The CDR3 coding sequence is TGTGCCACCAGTGACTCGGGGTATGGCTACACCTTC.